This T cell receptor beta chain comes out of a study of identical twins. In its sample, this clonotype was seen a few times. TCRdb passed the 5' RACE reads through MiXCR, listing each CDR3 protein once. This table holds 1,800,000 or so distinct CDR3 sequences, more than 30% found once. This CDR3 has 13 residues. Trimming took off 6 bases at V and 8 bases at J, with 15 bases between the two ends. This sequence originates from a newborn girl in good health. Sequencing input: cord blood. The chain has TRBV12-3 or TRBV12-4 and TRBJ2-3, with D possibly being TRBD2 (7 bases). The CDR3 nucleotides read TGTGCCAGCAGGAAACAGGGCGGGAGTACGCAGTATTTT. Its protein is CASRKQGGSTQYF.